A single sample is the source of the 7 T cell receptor beta chains below, sequenced in a study of blood T cell repertoires in COVID-19 (dated by TCRdb to between 2020 and 2021). Library generation was performed with the immunoSEQ multiplex PCR assay. TCRdb limited this immuneACCESS table to in-frame rearrangements with V and J called. A share of clones is missing; checked studies link under half to unresolved V genes, and the rest is unexplained. For this sample there are 100,000 to 150,000 clones; around nine tenths appear just once. 2% to 2.5% of the sample is taken by the ten largest. Source material: peripheral blood. The receptors were gathered from an older man with active COVID-19.

The chain has TRBV18 and TRBJ2-7; 9 positions match TRBD1. The germline V gene has CDR1 KGHSH and CDR2 LQKENI. V lost 2 bases and J lost 3; bases outside the gene matches: 5. The CDR3 consists of 15 residues. The CDR3 reads CASSPDYRGLYEQYF. Here the CDR3 DNA reads TGTGCCAGCTCACCAGACTACAGGGGGCTCTACGAGCAGTACTTC.

The chain's CDR3 is CASRGTAYNSPLHF. The CDR3 coding sequence is TGTGCCAGCAGAGGGACAGCATATAATTCACCCCTCCACTTT. The chain couples TRBV2 to TRBJ1-6; 7 nucleotides match TRBD1. There are 14 residues in the CDR3. V shed 6 bases and J 4 bases; nucleotides not matched to a gene: 3. Germline loops: CDR1 SNHLY, CDR2 FYNNEI. Full variable domain (remainder filled in from reference TRBV2 and TRBJ1-6): EPEVTQTPSHQVTQMGQEVILRCVPISNHLYFYWYRQILGQKVEFLVSFYNNEISEKSEIFDDQFSVERPDGSNFTLKIRSTKLEDSAMYFCASRGTAYNSPLHFGNGTRLTVT.

This clone is judged medium-sized. The chain combines TRBV12-3 or TRBV12-4 with TRBJ1-2, with D possibly matching TRBD1 (6 bases). This CDR3 contains 13 residues. V gave up 4 bases and J gave up 4 bases, with 10 bases separating them. Here the CDR3 DNA reads TGTGCCAGCAGTTACAGGGTCTTCTATGGCTACACCTTC. Translation: CASSYRVFYGYTF.

With respect to this clone: One junction end does not reproduce the germline sequence, and a read error may be involved. This chain joins TRBV19 and TRBJ1-1; the D is unclear. This CDR3 has 14 amino acids. Germline CDR1 is LNHDA and CDR2 is SQIVND (reference sequence). CDR3 nucleotides: TGTGCCAGTAGTTTAGAGGGCTTGAACACTGAAGCTTTCTTT. The encoded protein is CASSLEGLNTEAFF.

The rearrangement links TRBV19 to TRBJ2-5; no clear D gene. Trimming took 1 base from V and 1 from J, leaving 10 bases between them. The CDR3 contains 15 residues. Germline CDR1 and CDR2: LNHDA and SQIVND (reference sequence). The CDR3 sequence is CASSIGLTFQETQYF. CDR3 sequence (DNA): TGTGCCAGTAGTATAGGACTGACGTTCCAAGAGACCCAGTACTTC.

The rearrangement joins TRBV5-8 to TRBJ2-1, with 14 bases identical to TRBD2. With 4 bases clipped from V and 7 bases from J, the junction kept 7 bases outside the gene matches. This CDR3 is built from 16 residues. Germline CDR1 and CDR2: SGHTS and YDEGEE. CDR3 nucleotide sequence: TGTGCCAGCAGCCGACCGGGACTAGCGGGGGATAATGAGCAGTTCTTC. Protein: CASSRPGLAGDNEQFF. Complete variable domain (other parts from reference TRBV5-8 and TRBJ2-1): EAGVTQSPTHLIKTRGQQATLRCSPISGHTSVYWYQQALGLGLQFLLWYDEGEERNRGNFPPRFSGRQFPNYSSELNVNALELEDSALYLCASSRPGLAGDNEQFFGPGTRLTVL.

This chain links TRBV5-1 with TRBJ2-5; 8 nucleotides align to TRBD2. This CDR3 has 15 residues. The trim removed 3 bases at V and 1 base at J, leaving 5 bases unmatched. Germline V gene data show CDR1 as SGHRS and CDR2 as YFSETQ. The CDR3 DNA reads TGCGCCAGCAGCTCGGCCCTAGCGGGCCAAGAGACCCAGTACTTC. Translated, it gives CASSSALAGQETQYF.